The clone carrying this T cell receptor (beta chain) was picked up many times. Its cognate antigen is unknown. The data derive from a study of Graves' ophthalmopathy and Graves' hyperthyroidism. Findings of the study overall: The model reached just under 71% sensitivity and under 75% specificity for predicting ophthalmopathy progression.

Amplification targeted the TCR beta CDR3 regions, with RNA transcripts as the source material. Second-round multiplex PCR came after first-round RT-PCR with HTBI primers. TCRdb reprocessed the multiplex PCR reads via MiXCR and lists one record per CDR3 protein. The table shows 23,000 or so distinct CDR3 sequences, with about 50% occurring only once. The CDR3 covers 16 residues. V dropped 4 bases and J dropped 1; count of bases not matched to a gene: 8. CDR1 and CDR2 (germline): MGHRA, YSYEKL. The receptor was derived from an adult woman with stable Graves' hyperthyroidism. The rearrangement links TRBV4-1 to TRBJ1-2; 8 nucleotides match TRBD1. Sequenced: peripheral blood. The CDR3 sequence is CASSLRGTGSNYGYTF. The CDR3 DNA is TGCGCCAGCAGCCTCAGGGGGACAGGCAGTAACTATGGCTACACCTTC.